This T cell receptor (beta chain) was observed in a study of T cell responses to AZD1222 COVID-19 vaccine. Turning to this clone: Its target is not known.

Libraries were prepared by immunoSEQ multiplex PCR; TCRdb keeps only in-frame clonotypes and omits some of them. Of about 160,000 clones listed, roughly 92% are singletons. Study conclusions and caveats: Repertoires were collected only later (after the peak T cell response had occurred). Compared with day 0, the breadth and depth of the Spike-specific TCR repertoire rose significantly after two doses of AZD1222. Baseline serostatus was positive in only a handful of AZD1222 recipients.

Second-dose groups at about 4 or about 12 weeks were pooled. This TCR was sampled from an adult who received the AZD1222 COVID-19 vaccine. The source material was peripheral blood, sampled 28 days after the second AZD1222 dose.

CDR3 loop: CASGLVLYEREGQSNGELFF. In DNA, the CDR3 is TGTGCTAGTGGTTTGGTACTTTACGAGCGGGAGGGCCAGAGTAACGGGGAGCTGTTTTTT. V is TRBV12-5 and J is TRBJ2-2; the match to TRBD2 covers 10 bases. In germline, CDR1 is LGHNT, CDR2 FRNRAP. The junction had 17 bases not matched to a gene; V was cut back by 0 bases and J by 7 bases. This CDR3 region has 20 residues. Supplemented by reference TRBV12-5 and TRBJ2-2, the full variable domain reads DARVTQTPRHKVTEMGQEVTMRCQPILGHNTVFWYRQTMMQGLELLAYFRNRAPLDDSGMPKDRFSAEMPDATLATLKIQPSEPRDSAVYFCASGLVLYEREGQSNGELFFGEGSRLTVL.